One and the same sample provided the 7 T cell receptor beta chains below, sequenced in a study of cytomegalovirus exposure and HLA in healthy donors. The PCR ran on 60 Vbeta and 13 Jbeta primers. Repertoires were generated with immunoSEQ multiplex PCR, while TCRdb's copy carries only in-frame clones and drops some. The sample shows about 130,000 clones, approximately 82% of them seen only once. The sample comprised PBMCs. These receptors all come from a man aged 50 to 59 in good health and CMV-seronegative.

V gene TRBV18 combines with J gene TRBJ1-5, with a tentative D call TRBD1 (5 bases). Trimming shortened V by 3 bases and J by 2 bases, and 8 bases separated the two germline ends. The CDR3 spans 14 residues. Germline CDR1 is KGHSH and CDR2 is LQKENI. This CDR3 is CASSPGGGNQPQHF. The CDR3, as DNA: TGTGCCAGCTCACCCGGGGGGGGCAATCAGCCCCAGCATTTT.

This clone was seen once. This chain joins TRBV19 and TRBJ1-1; possibly TRBD1 for D (5 bases). CDR1 is LNHDA and CDR2 is SQIVND in the germline V gene (reference sequence). Trimming removed 7 bases from V and 5 bases from J, with 17 bases in between. The CDR3 extends over 14 amino acids. For the CDR3, the DNA is TGTGCCAGTACACCAATGGGGGGTGGTACTGAAGCTTTCTTT. Encoded protein: CASTPMGGGTEAFF.

This clone was seen only a few times. The V gene is TRBV7-3, the J gene TRBJ2-7; TRBD2 matches 13 bases. CDR1 and CDR2 (germline): SGHTA, FQGTGA. This CDR3 contains 14 residues. V shed 5 bases, J shed 7 bases, and the junction held 5 bases outside the gene matches. The CDR3 region is CASSLLAGGREQYF. The CDR3 DNA reads TGTGCCAGCAGCCTACTAGCGGGGGGGAGGGAGCAGTACTTC.

The rearrangement joins TRBV5-1 to TRBJ2-1, with a tentative D call TRBD2 (5 bases). The germline gives CDR1 SGHRS, CDR2 YFSETQ. This CDR3 is 14 amino acids long. The germline V and J ends were trimmed by 0 bases and 7 bases, with 11 bases remaining between them. CDR3 sequence reads: CASSLAGIPNEQFF. CDR3 nucleotide sequence: TGCGCCAGCAGCTTGGCCGGGATTCCAAATGAGCAGTTCTTC.

A word on this clone: Other DNA sequences of this sample code for an identical CDR3. The V and J genes are TRBV5-4 and TRBJ1-6; 7 bases agree with TRBD1. Germline lookup yields CDR1 SGHNT and CDR2 YYREEE (reference sequence). The CDR3 contains 15 residues. V lost 4 bases, J lost 6 bases, and 7 bases stayed unmatched. The CDR3 loop is CASSIPGTVNSPLHF. The DNA of the CDR3 is TGTGCCAGCAGCATACCCGGGACAGTTAATTCACCCCTCCACTTT. Looking up the rest from reference TRBV5-4 and TRBJ1-6 gives the full variable domain: ETGVTQSPTHLIKTRGQQVTLRCSSQSGHNTVSWYQQALGQGPQFIFQYYREEENGRGNFPPRFSGLQFPNYSSELNVNALELDDSALYLCASSIPGTVNSPLHFGNGTRLTVT.

The CDR3 region has the DNA TGTGCCAGCAGTGAAATGACAGGGGCAAGCAGCGGTCAGCCCCAGCATTTT. As protein: CASSEMTGASSGQPQHF. The rearrangement links TRBV6-1 to TRBJ1-5; TRBD1 aligns across 8 bases. Germline V CDR1 and CDR2: MNHNS, SASEGT. The CDR3 has 17 residues. The J segment lost 6 bases and the V segment lost 2 bases, leaving 12 bases of the junction unmatched.

This clone was recorded a few times. The rearrangement joins TRBV5-1 to TRBJ2-3; D gene ambiguous. In germline, CDR1 is SGHRS, CDR2 YFSETQ. The V end lost 0 bases, the J end lost 6 bases, and 11 bases lay between the germline ends. This CDR3 region has 14 residues. This CDR3 reads CASSLVGTSDTQYF. CDR3 DNA sequence: TGCGCCAGCAGCTTGGTTGGCACCTCTGATACGCAGTATTTT.